Reported below is one TCR beta chain. Antigen unknown. These data originate in a study of shared clonotypes between healthy human individuals. Overall study results and limits: Generation probability values for non-shared clonotypes were lower than those for clonotypes shared by all four donors.

Deep level was the assay's run setting. The method was immunoSEQ multiplex PCR; TCRdb's version includes in-frame clones alone and lacks a portion of them. The sample consists of 170,000 or so clones, roughly 70% of them appearing once. CDR1 is SGHRS, CDR2 YFSETQ, per germline. The CDR3 is 15 amino acids. The ends lost 4 bases at V and 7 bases at J; junction bases unmatched: 9. The J gene is TRBJ2-2, the V gene TRBV5-1; 8 positions agree with TRBD2. Sequencing used memory CD4+ T cells sorted from blood. As to subset: CD45RA-negative fraction. The receptor comes from a man aged 25-45 years in good health. The CDR3 DNA is TGCGCCAGCAGCCCGAGAGCGGGAGCGGACGGGGAGCTGTTTTTT. The encoded protein is CASSPRAGADGELFF.